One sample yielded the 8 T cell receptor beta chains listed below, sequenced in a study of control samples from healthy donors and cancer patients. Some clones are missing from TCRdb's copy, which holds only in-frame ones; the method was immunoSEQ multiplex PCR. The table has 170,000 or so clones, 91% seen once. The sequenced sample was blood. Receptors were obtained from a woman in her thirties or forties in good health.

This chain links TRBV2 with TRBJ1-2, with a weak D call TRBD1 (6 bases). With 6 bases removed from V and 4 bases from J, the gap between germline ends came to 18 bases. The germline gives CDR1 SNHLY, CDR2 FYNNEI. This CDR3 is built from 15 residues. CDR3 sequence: CASSPRGGDPYGYTF. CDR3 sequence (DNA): TGTGCCAGCAGCCCCAGGGGAGGGGATCCCTATGGCTACACCTTC. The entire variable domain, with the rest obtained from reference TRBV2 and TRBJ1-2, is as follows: EPEVTQTPSHQVTQMGQEVILRCVPISNHLYFYWYRQILGQKVEFLVSFYNNEISEKSEIFDDQFSVERPDGSNFTLKIRSTKLEDSAMYFCASSPRGGDPYGYTFGSGTRLTVV.

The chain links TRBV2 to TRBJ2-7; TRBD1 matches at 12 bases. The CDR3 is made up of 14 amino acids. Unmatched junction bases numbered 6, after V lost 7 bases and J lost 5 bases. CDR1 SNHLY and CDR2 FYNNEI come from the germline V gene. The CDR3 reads CASNRDRGLNEQYF. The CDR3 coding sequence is TGTGCCAGCAACCGGGACAGGGGGCTCAACGAGCAGTACTTC. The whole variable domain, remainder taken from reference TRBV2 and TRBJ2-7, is EPEVTQTPSHQVTQMGQEVILRCVPISNHLYFYWYRQILGQKVEFLVSFYNNEISEKSEIFDDQFSVERPDGSNFTLKIRSTKLEDSAMYFCASNRDRGLNEQYFGPGTRLTVT.

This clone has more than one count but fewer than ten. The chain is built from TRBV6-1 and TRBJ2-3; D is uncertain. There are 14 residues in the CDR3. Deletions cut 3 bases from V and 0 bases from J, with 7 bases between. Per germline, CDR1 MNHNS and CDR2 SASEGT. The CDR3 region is CASSDRWSTDTQYF. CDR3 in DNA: TGTGCCAGCAGTGACAGGTGGAGCACAGATACGCAGTATTTT.

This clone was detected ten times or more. CDR3 DNA: TGTGCCAGTAGTATCCGGGACGGGAATCAGCCCCAGCATTTT. Translating gives CASSIRDGNQPQHF. The rearrangement joins TRBV19 to TRBJ1-5, with D possibly TRBD1 on 5 matching bases. From germline, CDR1 is LNHDA and CDR2 SQIVND (reference sequence). V was trimmed by 3 bases and J by 4 bases, leaving 10 bases between them. This CDR3 region has 14 residues.

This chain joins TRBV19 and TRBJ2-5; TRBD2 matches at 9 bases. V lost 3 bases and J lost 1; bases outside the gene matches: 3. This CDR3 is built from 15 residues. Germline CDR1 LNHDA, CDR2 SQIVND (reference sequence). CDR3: CASSMGGGAQETQYF. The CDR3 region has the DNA TGTGCCAGTAGTATGGGCGGGGGGGCCCAAGAGACCCAGTACTTC.

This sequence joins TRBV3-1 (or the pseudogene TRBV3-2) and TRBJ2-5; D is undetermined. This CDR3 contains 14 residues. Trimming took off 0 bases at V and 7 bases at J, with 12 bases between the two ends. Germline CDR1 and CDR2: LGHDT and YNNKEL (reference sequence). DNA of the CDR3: TGTGCCAGCAGCCAAGATCCTATCATTGGGACCCAGTACTTC. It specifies CASSQDPIIGTQYF.

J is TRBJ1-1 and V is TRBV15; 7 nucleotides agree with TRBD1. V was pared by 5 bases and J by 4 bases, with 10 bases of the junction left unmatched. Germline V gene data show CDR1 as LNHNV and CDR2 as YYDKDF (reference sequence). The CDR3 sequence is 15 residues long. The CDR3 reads CATSGGIRGGTEAFF. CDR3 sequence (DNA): TGTGCCACCAGCGGCGGGATCAGGGGGGGCACTGAAGCTTTCTTT. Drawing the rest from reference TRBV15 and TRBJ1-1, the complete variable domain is DAMVIQNPRYQVTQFGKPVTLSCSQTLNHNVMYWYQQKSSQAPKLLFHYYDKDFNNEADTPDNFQSRRPNTSFCFLDIRSPGLGDTAMYLCATSGGIRGGTEAFFGQGTRLTVV.

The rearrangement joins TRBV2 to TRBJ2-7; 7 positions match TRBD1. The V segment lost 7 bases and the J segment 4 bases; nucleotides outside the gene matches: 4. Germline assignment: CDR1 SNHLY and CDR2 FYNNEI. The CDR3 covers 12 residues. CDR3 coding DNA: TGTGCCAGCACGGCAGGGGGTTACGAGCAGTACTTC. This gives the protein CASTAGGYEQYF.